This TCR beta chain was sequenced during a study of Graves' ophthalmopathy and Graves' hyperthyroidism. General observations from the study: Using 13 signatures, a model distinguished ophthalmopathy from stable hyperthyroidism, reaching just under 90% sensitivity and about 81% specificity.

The authors defined stable hyperthyroidism as no ophthalmopathy within 18 months of follow-up. If patients had other autoimmune diseases, uncontrolled infections, pregnancy or lactation, they were excluded. This CDR3 has 15 residues. Trimming removed 6 bases from V and 7 bases from J, with 19 bases in between. The germline V gene encodes CDR1 SGHTA and CDR2 FQGNSA. This clonotype came up many times. What it binds is unknown. RNA transcripts were the source from which TCR beta CDR3 regions were amplified. Following a first-round RT-PCR that used HTBI primers, a second-round multiplex PCR was carried out. TCRdb fed the multiplex PCR reads into MiXCR, producing one record per CDR3 protein. Of a few hundred thousand distinct CDR3 sequences in the sample, 17% were seen once.

The chain joins TRBV7-2 to TRBJ1-5; D is uncertain. The TCR was taken from an adult woman with stable Graves' hyperthyroidism. Sequenced input: peripheral blood. In DNA, the CDR3 is TGTGCCAGCAGTCTTAGCCTTTTCAACGGGCAGCCCCAGCATTTT. Translated, it gives CASSLSLFNGQPQHF.